These 20 T cell receptor beta chains were all obtained from the same sample, sequenced in a study of blood T cell repertoires in COVID-19. Profiled with immunoSEQ multiplex PCR; TCRdb holds only in-frame clones, not every one. The sample has about 73,000 clones, more than 70% seen once; the top ten hold 2% to 2.5%. The material sequenced was peripheral blood. These receptors all stem from a man in his 70s with COVID-19, enrolled during active disease.

The rearrangement links TRBV7-8 to TRBJ2-7, with D maybe TRBD2 (5 bases). The germline V gene encodes CDR1 SGHVS and CDR2 FQNEAQ. CDR3 size: 14 residues. Trimming removed 3 bases from V and 1 base from J, with 10 bases in between. CDR3 in DNA: TGTGCCAGCAGCTTTGGCGGGCTATCCTACGAGCAGTACTTC. Translating it yields CASSFGGLSYEQYF.

The V call is TRBV9, the J call TRBJ1-2; D unresolved. Germline lookup yields CDR1 SGDLS and CDR2 YYNGEE. This CDR3 is 15 amino acids long. The ends were cut back, 0 bases at V and 8 bases at J, with 17 bases in the middle. DNA of the CDR3: TGTGCCAGCAGCGTAGGAGGCGGGGAAGGTGAGGGCTACACCTTC. The encoded protein is CASSVGGGEGEGYTF.

This chain uses TRBV12-3 or TRBV12-4 with TRBJ2-1; D is undetermined. The CDR3 totals 13 residues. The V and J ends lost 6 bases and 0 bases respectively, with 6 bases between them. CDR3 in amino acids: CASSPNSYNEQFF. The DNA for the CDR3 is TGTGCCAGCAGCCCAAACTCCTACAATGAGCAGTTCTTC.

This clone was counted many times. V gene TRBV5-4 combines with J gene TRBJ2-1, with TRBD1 as a possible D gene (6 bases). This CDR3 has 14 residues. The germline V gene encodes CDR1 SGHNT and CDR2 YYREEE (reference sequence). Trimming pared 4 bases from V and 6 bases from J, leaving 14 bases between. The CDR3 DNA reads TGTGCCAGCAGCCACCGCCTAGGGGGCAATGAGCAGTTCTTC. It is translated as CASSHRLGGNEQFF.

The CDR3 sequence: CATSDPGTAGNQPQHF. CDR3 DNA sequence: TGTGCCACCAGTGACCCTGGGACAGCTGGCAATCAGCCCCAGCATTTT. The chain is built from TRBV24-1 and TRBJ1-5, with 7 bases fitting TRBD1. This CDR3 comprises 16 residues. The V gene's germline CDR1 is KGHDR and CDR2 SFDVKD. V was pared by 4 bases and J by 2 bases, with 7 bases of the junction left unmatched.

This sequence joins TRBV15 and TRBJ1-2; D call uncertain. CDR1 and CDR2 from the germline V gene are LNHNV and YYDKDF (reference sequence). V was trimmed by 0 bases and J by 10 bases, leaving 6 bases between them. The CDR3 has 11 amino acids. CDR3 in DNA: TGTGCCACCAGCAGAGACAGGTCCTACACCTTC. Translating gives CATSRDRSYTF.

The genes are TRBV9 and TRBJ1-1; 7 positions agree with TRBD1. Germline assignment: CDR1 SGDLS and CDR2 YYNGEE. V trimming: 2 bases; J trimming: 1 base; junction bases outside the gene matches: 2. The CDR3 is 14 residues long. CDR3 sequence: CASSVTGANTEAFF. The CDR3 bases are TGTGCCAGCAGCGTCACAGGGGCGAACACTGAAGCTTTCTTT.

V gene TRBV18 combines with J gene TRBJ2-2; 8 bases are shared with TRBD2. Germline CDR1 KGHSH, CDR2 LQKENI. Trimming took 7 bases from V and 1 from J; bases not matched to a gene: 5. CDR3 size: 15 residues. CDR3 sequence (DNA): TGTGCCAGCTACCCGACTAGCGTGAACACCGGGGAGCTGTTTTTT. This sequence encodes CASYPTSVNTGELFF.

The rearrangement joins TRBV7-8 to TRBJ1-5, with 8 bases matching TRBD1. CDR1 is SGHVS, CDR2 FQNEAQ, per germline. V shed 0 bases, J shed 7 bases, and the junction held 8 bases outside the gene matches. This CDR3 is built from 16 residues. CDR3 in DNA: TGTGCCAGCAGCTTAGCCCGACAGGGGACGAGGCAGCCCCAGCATTTT. This encodes CASSLARQGTRQPQHF.

This sequence joins TRBV7-2 and TRBJ2-1; 7 bases match TRBD2. Germline CDR1 and CDR2: SGHTA and FQGNSA. V lost 1 base to trimming and J lost 3 bases; unmatched junction nucleotides: 3. This CDR3 spans 15 amino acids. In nucleotides, the CDR3 is TGTGCCAGCAGCTTAGTTCCTAGCGGCTACAATGAGCAGTTCTTC. Protein product: CASSLVPSGYNEQFF.

The rearrangement joins TRBV7-3 to TRBJ2-2; 11 nucleotides match TRBD2. CDR3 length: 16 residues. Germline CDR1 reads SGHTA; CDR2 reads FQGTGA. Unmatched junction bases numbered 5, after V lost 5 bases and J lost 3 bases. The CDR3 sequence is CASSPTSGIDTGELFF. The CDR3, as DNA: TGTGCCAGCAGCCCGACTAGCGGGATTGACACCGGGGAGCTGTTTTTT.

The chain uses TRBV7-8 and TRBJ1-6; D is unresolved. The CDR3 spans 15 residues. V was clipped by 6 bases and J by 4 bases, with 13 bases between them. Germline V gene lookup returns CDR1 SGHVS and CDR2 FQNEAQ. In nucleotides, the CDR3 is TGTGCCAGCAGGACCGGGATTCAATATAATTCACCCCTCCACTTT. Translating it yields CASRTGIQYNSPLHF.

The chain links TRBV10-3 to TRBJ1-5, with 10 bases that match TRBD1. Germline CDR1 reads ENHRY; CDR2 reads SYGVKD. The CDR3 covers 15 residues. The V and J ends lost 2 bases and 5 bases, in that order; junction bases with no gene match: 3. The CDR3 coding sequence is TGTGCCATCAGTGAGGCGGGACAGGGGTATCAGCCCCAGCATTTT. This translates into CAISEAGQGYQPQHF.

The J gene is TRBJ2-7, the V gene TRBV6-6, with 10 bases lining up with TRBD2. This CDR3 is 15 amino acids long. Germline assignment: CDR1 MNHNY and CDR2 SVGAGI (reference sequence). J lost 0 bases, V lost 5 bases, and 4 bases had no gene match. CDR3: CASSRSGRSSYEQYF. The CDR3 nucleotides are TGTGCCAGCAGTCGTAGCGGGAGGAGCTCCTACGAGCAGTACTTC.

The CDR3, as DNA: TGTGCCAGCAGCCAGTTCCGAGGACTAGCGGGTATTAGCACAGATACGCAGTATTTT. Protein sequence: CASSQFRGLAGISTDTQYF. This chain connects TRBV14 to TRBJ2-3, with 11 bases identical to TRBD2. The V segment lost 3 bases and the J segment 0 bases; nucleotides outside the gene matches: 11. The germline V gene has CDR1 SGHDN and CDR2 FVKESK. The CDR3 length is 19 residues.

This sequence joins TRBV7-9 and TRBJ2-5; TRBD2 aligns across 7 bases. The CDR3 extends over 12 amino acids. Per germline, CDR1 SEHNR and CDR2 FQNEAQ (reference sequence). Trimming cost V 5 bases and J 4 bases; bases outside gene matches: 1. The CDR3 spells CASSQRGETQYF. Here the CDR3 DNA reads TGTGCCAGCAGCCAGCGGGGAGAGACCCAGTACTTC.

The table lists this clone with a count of one. V usage is TRBV18 and J usage is TRBJ1-5; D is uncertain. CDR1 and CDR2 (germline): KGHSH, LQKENI. The CDR3 spans 12 residues. The germline V and J ends were trimmed by 2 bases and 4 bases, with 3 bases remaining between them. This CDR3 reads CASSPSNQPQHF. The CDR3 coding sequence is TGTGCCAGCTCACCATCGAATCAGCCCCAGCATTTT.

This chain uses TRBV5-1 with TRBJ1-3, with TRBD1 as a possible D gene (6 bases). The CDR3 contains 14 residues. Between the trimmed V and J ends, which lost 1 base and 4 bases, there was a span of 9 bases. Germline V gene data show CDR1 as SGHRS and CDR2 as YFSETQ. The DNA for the CDR3 is TGCGCCAGCAGCTTGACAGGGCCCGGAAACACCATATATTTT. Amino acids: CASSLTGPGNTIYF.

V is TRBV9 and J is TRBJ1-1; possible D gene TRBD1, 6 bases. Germline CDR1 SGDLS, CDR2 YYNGEE. The CDR3 spans 14 residues. The V gene lost 3 bases and the J gene lost 3 bases, with 12 bases spanning the gap. CDR3 protein: CASSAPGVDTEAFF. The CDR3 DNA is TGTGCCAGCAGCGCACCAGGGGTAGACACTGAAGCTTTCTTT.

This clone occurred a few times. This chain connects TRBV3-1 (or the pseudogene TRBV3-2) to TRBJ1-5; D uncertain. Looked up from germline, CDR1 is LGHDT and CDR2 is YNNKEL (reference sequence). The CDR3 covers 14 residues. Trimming took 0 bases from V and 6 from J, leaving 9 bases between them. CDR3 nucleotides: TGTGCCAGCAGCCAAGATGGGAGGTTTCAGCCCCAGCATTTT. This gives the protein CASSQDGRFQPQHF.